The T cell receptor (beta chain) described here comes from a study of T cell changes during pregnancy in multiple sclerosis. Method: immunoSEQ multiplex PCR; TCRdb's copy keeps in-frame clones and lacks some. The sample lists approximately 40,000 clones, over 70% seen once, with roughly 4.9% in the top ten. Trimming shortened V by 6 bases and J by 6 bases, and 15 bases separated the two germline ends. This CDR3 contains 14 residues. The V gene's germline CDR1 is MDHEN and CDR2 SYDVKM. The clonotype was recovered from a female donor in good health, enrolled as a control in a pregnancy study. Specimen: peripheral blood, collected in the first trimester of pregnancy. The chain employs TRBV28 and TRBJ1-5; D may be TRBD1 (6 bases). The CDR3 nucleotides are TGTGCCAGCAGCATCGACAGGTTGTCTCAGCCCCAGCATTTT. Translated, it gives CASSIDRLSQPQHF.